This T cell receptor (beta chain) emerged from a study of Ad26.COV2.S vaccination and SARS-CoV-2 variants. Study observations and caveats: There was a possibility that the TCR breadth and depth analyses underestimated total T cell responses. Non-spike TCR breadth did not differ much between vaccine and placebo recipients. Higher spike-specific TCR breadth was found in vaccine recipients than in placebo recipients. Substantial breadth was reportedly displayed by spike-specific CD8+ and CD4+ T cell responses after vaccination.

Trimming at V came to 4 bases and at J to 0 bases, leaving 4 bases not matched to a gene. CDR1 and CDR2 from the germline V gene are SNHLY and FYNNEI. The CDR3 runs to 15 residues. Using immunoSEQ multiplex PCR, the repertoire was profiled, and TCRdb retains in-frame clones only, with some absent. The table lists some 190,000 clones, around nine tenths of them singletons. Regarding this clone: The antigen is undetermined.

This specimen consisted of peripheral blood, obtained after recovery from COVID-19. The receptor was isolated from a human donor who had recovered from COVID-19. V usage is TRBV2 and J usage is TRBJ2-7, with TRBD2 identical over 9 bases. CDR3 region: CASSGAGGLSYEQYF. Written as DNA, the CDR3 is TGTGCCAGCAGTGGAGCGGGGGGCCTCTCCTACGAGCAGTACTTC.